These T cell receptor beta chains were read from a single sample in a study of blood T cell repertoires in COVID-19. Repertoires were generated with immunoSEQ multiplex PCR, while TCRdb's copy carries only in-frame clones and drops some. Altogether just under 50,000 clones are present, 86% being singletons, with the ten largest covering roughly 14%. Sequenced sample: peripheral blood. The source is a human donor in a cohort sampled during active COVID-19. Both conserved end residues are part of each CDR3. A D gene is named only where the DNA matches it firmly. The listing skips clone size in some rows; elsewhere it reads once, few, many or a size class.

13	TRBV9	TRBJ2-7	NA	NA	CASSGGFFHEQYF	TGTGCCAGCAGCGGAGGGTTTTTCCACGAGCAGTACTTC
15	TRBV7-2	TRBJ2-3	TRBD2	NA	CASSLAGGGADTQYF	TGTGCCAGCAGCTTAGCCGGGGGAGGGGCAGATACGCAGTATTTT
13	TRBV7-6	TRBJ2-2	NA	NA	CASSYLNTGELFF	TGTGCCAGCAGCTACTTAAACACCGGGGAGCTGTTTTTT
12	TRBV5-6	TRBJ1-1	NA	NA	CASSRDFAEAFF	TGTGCCAGCAGCCGGGATTTCGCTGAAGCTTTCTTT
13	TRBV5-1	TRBJ2-7	TRBD1	few	CASRRDRDTEQYF	TGCGCCAGCAGAAGGGACAGGGATACCGAGCAGTACTTC
15	TRBV24-1	TRBJ2-3	TRBD1	NA	CATRGTGGNADTQYF	TGTGCCACCCGAGGGACAGGGGGCAACGCAGATACGCAGTATTTT
11	TRBV12-5	TRBJ2-1	TRBD1	NA	CASGTGTGPLF	TGTGCTAGTGGTACAGGGACAGGTCCCCTCTTC
14	TRBV2	TRBJ2-7	TRBD2	once	CASTPTSVPYEQYF	TGTGCCAGCACCCCGACTAGCGTCCCCTACGAGCAGTACTTC
16	TRBV19	TRBJ2-7	TRBD1	NA	CASSTWQGTGGNEQYF	TGTGCCAGTAGTACGTGGCAAGGGACAGGGGGCAACGAGCAGTACTTC
18	TRBV7-7	TRBJ2-7	TRBD2	once	CASSPIVGSGGRGNEQYF	TGTGCTAGCAGCCCTATCGTCGGGTCCGGGGGGAGGGGAAACGAGCAGTACTTC
16	TRBV24-1	TRBJ2-3	TRBD1	NA	CATSDPRTGGTDTQYF	TGTGCCACCAGTGACCCGCGGACAGGGGGCACAGATACGCAGTATTTT
15	TRBV19	TRBJ1-5	NA	once	CASRDRGVGNQPQHF	TGTGCCAGTAGGGACCGGGGAGTGGGCAATCAGCCCCAGCATTTT
8	TRBV6-4	TRBJ1-2	NA	NA	CARRGYTF	TGTGCCAGGCGCGGCTACACCTTC
15	TRBV7-4	TRBJ1-5	TRBD1	NA	CASSLAGQGGQPQHF	TGTGCCAGCAGCTTAGCGGGACAGGGAGGTCAGCCCCAGCATTTT
15	TRBV2	TRBJ2-1	NA	NA	CASSELLVRYNEQFF	TGTGCCAGCAGTGAACTTCTGGTCAGATACAATGAGCAGTTCTTC
13	TRBV5-6	TRBJ1-2	TRBD1	NA	CASSRDRAKGYTF	TGTGCCAGCAGCAGGGACAGGGCCAAGGGCTACACCTTC
14	TRBV27	TRBJ1-2	TRBD1	NA	CASSSTGAVYGYTF	TGTGCCAGCAGTTCGACAGGGGCCGTCTATGGCTACACCTTC
13	TRBV11-2	TRBJ2-1	NA	NA	CASSLGANNEQFF	TGTGCCAGCAGCTTAGGGGCAAACAATGAGCAGTTCTTC
17	TRBV12-5	TRBJ1-1	NA	NA	CASGFSLWGGANTEAFF	TGTGCTAGTGGTTTCTCCTTGTGGGGGGGCGCGAACACTGAAGCTTTCTTT
19	TRBV13	TRBJ2-3	TRBD2	NA	CASSPDPRRLAGAVDTQYF	TGTGCCAGCAGCCCGGACCCCCGCCGACTAGCGGGGGCCGTAGATACGCAGTATTTT
16	TRBV3-1/TRBV3-2	TRBJ1-2	TRBD1	NA	CASSQDRTGGNYGYTF	TGTGCCAGCAGCCAAGATAGGACAGGGGGCAACTATGGCTACACCTTC
14	TRBV19	TRBJ1-5	TRBD1	few	CASRETGRTQPQHF	TGTGCCAGTAGGGAGACAGGGAGGACTCAGCCCCAGCATTTT
13	TRBV11-3	TRBJ2-1	TRBD1	NA	CASSPDRGHEQFF	TGTGCCAGCAGCCCGGACAGGGGACATGAGCAGTTCTTC
14	TRBV5-1	TRBJ2-3	NA	NA	CASSPLTSTDTQYF	TGCGCCAGCAGCCCCCTAACTAGTACAGATACGCAGTATTTT
13	TRBV3-1/TRBV3-2	TRBJ1-1	NA	NA	CASSQDIRAEAFF	TGTGCCAGCAGCCAAGATATCAGGGCCGAAGCTTTCTTT
17	TRBV5-1	TRBJ2-1	TRBD2	NA	CASSPRTSETHTMRQFF	TGCGCCAGCAGCCCCAGGACTAGCGAAACACATACAATGAGGCAGTTCTTC
13	TRBV12-3/TRBV12-4	TRBJ2-3	TRBD2	NA	CASRLAGTDTQYF	TGTGCCAGCAGACTAGCGGGTACAGATACGCAGTATTTT
17	TRBV5-1	TRBJ2-7	TRBD2	NA	CASSLGTSGVSSYEQYF	TGCGCCAGCAGCTTGGGGACTAGCGGGGTGAGCTCCTACGAGCAGTACTTC
17	TRBV13	TRBJ2-1	NA	NA	CASSLGVGGSSYNEQFF	TGTGCCAGCAGCTTAGGTGTTGGGGGGAGCTCCTACAATGAGCAGTTCTTC
15	TRBV10-2	TRBJ2-3	TRBD2	once	CASSELAGVLNTQYF	TGCGCCAGCAGTGAGTTAGCGGGAGTTTTGAATACGCAGTATTTT
13	TRBV19	TRBJ2-7	NA	NA	CASSIPGTYEQYF	TGTGCCAGTAGTATCCCCGGTACCTACGAGCAGTACTTC
16	TRBV11-2	TRBJ2-2	NA	NA	CASSKTGIRNTGELFF	TGTGCCAGCAGCAAAACAGGGATACGGAACACCGGGGAGCTGTTTTTT
13	TRBV5-6	TRBJ2-7	NA	NA	CASSLVSSYEQYF	TGTGCCAGCAGCTTGGTGTCGTCCTACGAGCAGTACTTC
17	TRBV10-3	TRBJ1-6	TRBD1	NA	CAISASGKGADNSPLHF	TGTGCCATCAGTGCCTCCGGAAAGGGGGCTGATAATTCACCCCTCCACTTT
13	TRBV29-1	TRBJ2-7	TRBD1	NA	CSVSRQGAYEQYF	TGCAGCGTTTCTAGACAGGGCGCCTACGAGCAGTACTTC
15	TRBV9	TRBJ1-4	NA	NA	CASSVGAGEAEKLFF	TGTGCCAGCAGCGTAGGGGCAGGGGAAGCTGAAAAACTGTTTTTT
14	TRBV9	TRBJ2-7	NA	NA	CASSTQWGRGEQYF	TGTGCCAGCAGCACTCAATGGGGTAGGGGCGAGCAGTACTTC
17	TRBV7-6	TRBJ2-6	NA	NA	CASSLWQGFSGANVLTF	TGTGCCAGCAGCTTATGGCAGGGCTTCTCTGGGGCCAACGTCCTGACTTTC
14	TRBV7-9	TRBJ2-1	TRBD2	few	CASSLAGDHNEQFF	TGTGCCAGCAGCCTAGCGGGAGACCACAATGAGCAGTTCTTC
14	TRBV18	TRBJ1-4	TRBD1	NA	CAGRGDSPNEKLFF	TGTGCCGGCCGTGGGGACAGCCCTAATGAAAAACTGTTTTTT
15	TRBV6-6	TRBJ2-7	NA	NA	CASSYSRQGSYEQYF	TGTGCCAGCAGTTATTCCCGACAAGGAAGCTACGAGCAGTACTTC
14	TRBV3-1/TRBV3-2	TRBJ1-3	NA	NA	CASSQDLVRNTIYF	TGTGCCAGCAGCCAAGATCTTGTCCGAAACACCATATATTTT
13	TRBV6-5	TRBJ1-5	TRBD1	NA	CASRQGLDQPQHF	TGTGCCAGCAGACAGGGGCTTGATCAGCCCCAGCATTTT
18	TRBV10-3	TRBJ2-2	TRBD2	NA	CAIGNLAGGRKGTGELFF	TGTGCCATCGGGAACTTAGCGGGGGGGCGCAAAGGCACCGGGGAGCTGTTTTTT
15	TRBV5-1	TRBJ2-7	TRBD2	few	CASSLAPSGDYEQYF	TGCGCCAGCAGCTTGGCCCCTAGCGGGGACTACGAGCAGTACTTC
16	TRBV27	TRBJ2-7	TRBD2	NA	CASSLVLLAGVGEQYF	TGTGCCAGCAGTTTAGTTCTCCTAGCGGGAGTAGGTGAGCAGTACTTC
15	TRBV29-1	TRBJ1-2	NA	NA	CSVEGLQGIRYGYTF	TGCAGCGTTGAGGGTCTCCAGGGAATTCGCTATGGCTACACCTTC
15	TRBV2	TRBJ2-3	TRBD2	NA	CASSSLAGGTDTQYF	TGTGCCAGCAGTTCACTAGCGGGCGGCACAGATACGCAGTATTTT